This TCR beta chain was recovered during a study of graft-versus-host responses after intestinal transplantation. In the study overall: After anti-thymocyte globulin induction, recipients took tacrolimus and steroids for three to four years.

A note on this clone: Its specificity is not known.

Profiled with immunoSEQ multiplex PCR; TCRdb holds only in-frame clones, not every one. The table lists under 150,000 clones, about nine tenths of them singletons. The germline gives CDR1 KGHSH, CDR2 LQKENI. Deletions cut 8 bases from V and 5 bases from J, with 24 bases between. The CDR3 runs to 17 residues. Study-level findings and limits: Recipient bone marrow held GvH clones, some seen earlier in ileum or blood. Patients who carried graft-donor T cell macrochimerism also had high graft-versus-host to host-versus-graft clonal ratios in their allografts. Peak circulating GvH clone levels tracked with early post-transplant HvG declines.

The starting material was unstimulated CD4+ T cells sorted from spleen or lymph node cells, obtained before intestinal transplant. The rearrangement joins TRBV18 to TRBJ2-2; tentatively, D is TRBD2 (5 bases). This receptor was obtained from a human donor who received an intestinal transplant. The CDR3 spells CASQGRPPVGRTGELFF. For the CDR3, the DNA is TGTGCCAGCCAAGGGAGACCCCCGGTGGGAAGGACCGGGGAGCTGTTTTTT.